A selection of T cell receptor beta chains follows, all from one sample in a study of Graves' ophthalmopathy and Graves' hyperthyroidism. TCRdb redid the calling of the multiplex PCR reads with MiXCR, one entry per CDR3 protein. This table has 680,000 or so distinct CDR3 sequences, about a fifth appearing once. Sequencing was performed on peripheral blood. These receptors were taken from a woman between 18 and 29 years old with stable Graves' hyperthyroidism. Some clones in this sample may be carry-over from other donors' samples. Both conserved end residues are part of each CDR3. The D gene is left open where the match is weak. Not all rows give a size; the values are once, few, many and, for expanded clones, a class.

D,V,size,J,DNA,CDR3
TRBD1,TRBV7-9,many,TRBJ2-7,TGTGCCAGCAGCTTAACGGACAGGACGGAGCAGTACTTC,CASSLTDRTEQYF
TRBD1,TRBV6-1,once,TRBJ2-5,TGTGCCAGCAGTCCTCCAGGGGGTGAAGAGACCCAGTACTTC,CASSPPGGEETQYF
-,TRBV7-9,many,TRBJ1-2,TGTGCCAGCAGCTTAGCGAACCACGCTCGCTATGGCTACACCTTC,CASSLANHARYGYTF
-,TRBV6-1,many,TRBJ1-5,TGTGCCAGCAGTGAAATAGGGCGGAATCAGCCCCAGCATTTT,CASSEIGRNQPQHF
-,TRBV20-1,-,TRBJ2-7,TGCAGTGCTAGAGGGACGGAGGCCTACGAGCAGTACTTC,CSARGTEAYEQYF
TRBD1,TRBV12-3/TRBV12-4,few,TRBJ2-5,TGTGCCAGCAGTTTAGTCCAGGGGGCGCGGGAAGAGACCCAGTACTTC,CASSLVQGAREETQYF
TRBD2,TRBV20-1,many,TRBJ2-7,TGCAGTGCCCTAGCGGGGGGGCCCCACGAGCAGTACTTC,CSALAGGPHEQYF
-,TRBV20-1,-,TRBJ2-5,TGCAGTGCTAGAACGACAAGTCTTGAGACCCAGTACTTC,CSARTTSLETQYF
-,TRBV6-1,few,TRBJ1-5,TGTGCCAGCAGTGAGCGGCAGGGAGGCCAGCCCCAGCATTTT,CASSERQGGQPQHF
-,TRBV3-1,-,TRBJ1-2,TGTGCCAGCAGCCAAGGGCTCGGAACCTATCTGGGCTACACCTTC,CASSQGLGTYLGYTF
-,TRBV29-1,-,TRBJ2-5,TGCAGCGTTGTTCCGTCGGAGACCCAGTACTTC,CSVVPSETQYF
TRBD2,TRBV28,many,TRBJ2-7,TGTGCCAGCAGTTTGAGCGGGAGCGCCAACGAGCAGTACTTC,CASSLSGSANEQYF
-,TRBV6-5,many,TRBJ1-5,TGTGCCAGCAGTTACACATATAGCAATCAGCCCCAGCATTTT,CASSYTYSNQPQHF
TRBD1,TRBV15,many,TRBJ1-2,TGTGCCACCAGCACGTATAGGGACAGGGTAATTGGCTACACCTTC,CATSTYRDRVIGYTF
TRBD1,TRBV10-1,many,TRBJ2-7,TGCGCCAGCAGCCAAGCCGGGACAGGTACCTACGAGCAGTACTTC,CASSQAGTGTYEQYF
TRBD1,TRBV10-3,many,TRBJ1-1,TGTGCCATCAGTCCACAGGGGGACAGGTCGGGTGCTTTCTTT,CAISPQGDRSGAFF
-,TRBV6-1,-,TRBJ2-3,TGTGCCAGCAGTGTCCGGGGCAACACAGATACGCAGTATTTT,CASSVRGNTDTQYF
-,TRBV20-1,many,TRBJ2-7,TGCAGTGCTAGAGATCAAGGAGGATTTAGGTACGAGCAGTACTTC,CSARDQGGFRYEQYF
-,TRBV28,many,TRBJ2-7,TGTGCCAGCAGTTTGCGGGGGCTCTACGAGCAGTACTTC,CASSLRGLYEQYF
-,TRBV5-1,-,TRBJ1-3,TGCGCCAGCAGAGGTGGGCAGGGAAACACCATATATTTT,CASRGGQGNTIYF
-,TRBV11-2,many,TRBJ1-1,TGTGCCAGCAGTTTCTCGGACAACCTTGAAGCTTTCTTT,CASSFSDNLEAFF
-,TRBV27,many,TRBJ1-2,TGTGCCAGCAGCTTCGGGGGGGGCTACTATGGCTACACCTTC,CASSFGGGYYGYTF
-,TRBV12-3/TRBV12-4,-,TRBJ1-3,TGTGCCAGCATCAACGGCTTGGGATCTGGAAACACCATATATTTT,CASINGLGSGNTIYF
-,TRBV7-3,-,TRBJ2-2,TGTGCCAGCAGCTTAAATGAATGGGGACAACCGAACACCGGGGAGCTGTTTTTT,CASSLNEWGQPNTGELFF
TRBD1,TRBV20-1,many,TRBJ1-2,TGCAGTGCTAGACGGGACAGGGGCTTTAACTATGGCTACACCTTC,CSARRDRGFNYGYTF
-,TRBV6-1,many,TRBJ2-5,TGTGCCAGCAGTGCGCAGGGCCAAGAGACCCAGTACTTC,CASSAQGQETQYF
-,TRBV6-2/TRBV6-3,-,TRBJ2-5,TGTGCCAGCAGTTACGCTCGAGCGCAAGAGACCCAGTACTTC,CASSYARAQETQYF
TRBD1,TRBV12-3/TRBV12-4,-,TRBJ1-5,TGTGCCAGCAGTCGACGACAGGGGGTTTACGGCAATCAGCCCCAGCATTTT,CASSRRQGVYGNQPQHF
TRBD1,TRBV6-1,many,TRBJ1-5,TGTGCCAGCAGGAGACAGGGGTCCAATCAGCCCCAGCATTTT,CASRRQGSNQPQHF
-,TRBV27,few,TRBJ2-7,TGTGCCAGTTCGTCCGGGACAAAGCTCTACGAGCAGTACTTC,CASSSGTKLYEQYF
-,TRBV9,-,TRBJ2-7,TGTGCCAACAGCGTTTCCCCACCGAGCGAGCAGTACTTC,CANSVSPPSEQYF
-,TRBV9,many,TRBJ1-6,TGTGCCAGCAGCGTAGGGAACCTCTATAATTCACCCCTCCACTTT,CASSVGNLYNSPLHF
-,TRBV5-1,many,TRBJ2-5,TGCGCCAGCAGCTTGGTTGAGGGCTCGGAGACCCAGTACTTC,CASSLVEGSETQYF
-,TRBV14,-,TRBJ1-1,TGTGCCAGCAGATTTATGCAGGGTTTCACTGAAGCTTTCTTT,CASRFMQGFTEAFF
-,TRBV6-2/TRBV6-3,-,TRBJ1-1,TGTGCCAGCACCACCAGGGTTGGCGCTGAAGCTTTCTTT,CASTTRVGAEAFF
TRBD1,TRBV6-5,once,TRBJ2-7,TGTGCCAGCAGTTACTCCCTAGGACAGGGGAACGAGCAGTACTTC,CASSYSLGQGNEQYF